This T cell receptor (beta chain) was captured by sequencing in a study of PD-L1 blockade in urothelial cancer (dated by TCRdb to the late 2010s). As for the study more broadly: Every patient began therapy at some point between 2013 and 2015 and was given atezolizumab 1,200 mg intravenously every 3 weeks. About 90% of the roughly 29 patients were identified as males with urothelial cancer of bladder origin, and a prior smoking history was reported by 18 of 29 patients. An ECOG performance status of 0 or 1 was recorded for the patients, and 0 to 3 prior chemotherapy regimens had been received by the patients. A median of around 1,400 T cells and roughly 1,100 unique TCRs was obtained from tumor samples, and a median clonality of about 0.092 and a median T cell proportion of about 0.099 were observed. The study, an exploratory multi-omic analysis, examined somatic, immune and clinical correlates of response to PD-L1 blockade with atezolizumab in urothelial cancer. Pretreatment tumor samples and matched peripheral blood, collected serially before and after atezolizumab treatment, underwent TCR sequencing. Progression-free survival longer than 6 months counted as durable clinical benefit, and TCR features were additionally tested against both progression-free and overall survival. In the same patients who had TCR sequencing, pretreatment tumors also underwent whole exome sequencing and RNA sequencing. Durable clinical benefit was achieved by nine patients but not by the remaining 20. Approximately 30 patients had pretreatment blood TCR-seq, about 25 had at least one posttreatment blood collection, and about 25 had tumor TCR-seq. Five patients were excluded from tumor TCR analyses because tumors from two patients failed quality control and three patients had no tumor available.

Each PCR received spiked-in synthetic TCR analog templates so that absolute template abundance could be estimated from read counts. For FFPE tumors, housekeeping genes were amplified and quantified so that usable DNA could be estimated and T cell fraction could be computed. TCRbeta CDR3 regions were amplified from genomic DNA with bias-controlled V and J gene primers using the immunoSEQ assay. Sequencing of rearranged TCRbeta segments was performed at approximately 20X coverage. In the authors' own workflow: Sequencing errors were corrected by clustering, and CDR3s were annotated against IMGT so that V, D and J genes could be assigned. Downstream analyses used only productive TCRbeta rearrangements and left out out-of-frame or stop-codon sequences. To compute clonality, Shannon entropy was normalized by the log of the number of unique productive sequences and then subtracted from one. Fisher's exact test with Benjamini-Hochberg correction, at a threshold of adjusted p below 0.01, was used to find clones that differed between time points or between blood and tumor. TCRdb took over this immuneACCESS table, retaining in-frame rearrangements with V and J assigned. Such tables are incomplete; in checked studies, under half of the missing clones stem from an unresolved V gene, and the remainder is unexplained. V, J and clone size derive from that table, while D and trimming were established from the DNA sequence. The sample table lists approximately 35,000 clones, roughly a third of them with a count of one. The top ten constitute around 9% of the sample.

Worth noting for this clone: No antigen is known for it. No much larger clone is present one base from it, and per-base qualities are unavailable.

Germline trimming: 0 bases from V, 3 bases from J; junction bases outside gene matches: 6. The germline V gene provides CDR1 MNHGY and CDR2 SAAAGT. The CDR3 measures 16 amino acids from cysteine to phenylalanine. The only DNA kept is the CDR3, 48 bases in frame from the first base. According to the study, the label for this sample's time point signals: pretreatment tumor sample. The cohort comprised 25 to 30 patients with locally advanced or metastatic urothelial carcinoma treated at Memorial Sloan Kettering on a trial protocol. Every piece of tumor tissue used for sequencing was obtained before atezolizumab dosing. The Qiagen DNeasy Blood extraction kit was used to purify genomic DNA from total PBMCs and tumor samples. General findings and caveats noted by the study authors: FFPE tumor samples that were not collected immediately before treatment were used, and only one sample per patient was analyzed, so heterogeneity was possibly missed. Among patients with durable benefit, tumor-associated TCR clones showed greater expansion in peripheral blood 3 weeks after treatment started (n ≈ 24, p = 0.022). A higher proportion of tumor-infiltrating T lymphocytes was found in patients with durable benefit (n of about 24, Mann-Whitney p = 0.047). Because the sample size was small (n of about 29) and many exploratory analyses were performed, the results are intended to be hypothesis-generating.

The sequencing used tumor tissue, collected before atezolizumab (anti-PD-L1) treatment. The sequence derives from a man aged 60 to 75 with urothelial cancer. The rearrangement joined TRBV6-8 to TRBJ1-2; 8 middle bases align to TRBD1. The CDR3 in this case is CASSYSDRGPYYGYTF. The bases are TGTGCCAGCAGTTACTCCGACAGGGGCCCCTACTATGGCTACACCTTC.